This T cell receptor beta chain was obtained from a study of identical twins. V lost 4 bases, J lost 1 base, and 19 bases lay in between. This CDR3 spans 17 amino acids. From germline, CDR1 is WNHNN and CDR2 SYGVQD (reference sequence). General study findings and limits: Out-of-frame beta chain sequences displayed weaker excess sharing between twins. It was cross-sectional statistical analysis, not following the same donors, that the conclusions relied on.

No donor was unhealthy or non-Caucasian. A single record per CDR3 protein comes from TCRdb applying MiXCR to the 5' RACE reads. This table has a few hundred thousand distinct CDR3 sequences, 9.6% appearing once. This clonotype showed up many times. Antigen specificity is unknown. In addition, the sample was reused for a study of yellow fever vaccine responses in identical twins. As that study records: Reportedly, the T cell response mounted by twins to vaccine seemed partly convergent, partly personalized.

The TCR sequence derives from a woman under 30 in good health. The sequencing sample was made of PBMCs. The V gene is TRBV10-1, the J gene TRBJ2-5; tentatively, D is TRBD1 (6 bases). CDR3 sequence reads: CASSGGPGQSGQETQYF. The CDR3 region has the DNA TGCGCCAGCAGTGGGGGACCCGGACAGAGCGGCCAAGAGACCCAGTACTTC.